This TCR beta chain derives from a study of cytomegalovirus exposure and HLA in healthy donors. With respect to this clone: Its antigen is unknown.

Findings of the study overall: Usually a TCR sequence was rare, but some public TCRs were found in many donors. Researchers catalogued under 200 TCR beta chains as cytomegalovirus-associated.

Clones were sequenced by immunoSEQ multiplex PCR, and TCRdb holds only the in-frame ones, with some missing. The top ten clones hold around 15% of a sample with 150,000 to 250,000 clones, 75% to 85% of them seen once. The sequence derives from a woman aged 25 to 39 in good health and CMV-seropositive. Sequenced material: PBMCs.

The CDR3 nucleotides read TGCGCCAGCAGCTTTAGCCTAGGGACTAGTCACAATGAGCAGTTCTTC. Translated: CASSFSLGTSHNEQFF. V is TRBV5-1 and J is TRBJ2-1; 8 bases align to TRBD2. The V segment lost 2 bases and the J segment 5 bases; nucleotides outside the gene matches: 9. This CDR3 spans 16 amino acids. CDR1 is SGHRS, CDR2 YFSETQ, per germline.